This TCR beta chain was observed in a study of blood T cell repertoires in COVID-19. Study background: Spain, Italy and the United States supplied samples that represented acute and convalescent COVID-19. T cells, B-cell-depleted T cells, or PBMCs supplied cDNA or gDNA.

V shed 5 bases and J 5 bases; nucleotides not matched to a gene: 5. CDR1 is SNHLY and CDR2 is FYNNEI in the germline V gene. The CDR3 consists of 13 residues. Original methodology: For nucleated cells, counts were estimated from reference gene primer amplification. TCRdb keeps only in-frame clones here, not all; method: immunoSEQ multiplex PCR. V, J and clone size are those of that table, while D and trimming were read from the DNA. This table holds approximately 81,000 clones, about 88% found once. The clonotype comes from a man aged 65 to 79 with active or convalescent COVID-19. The V call is TRBV2, the J call TRBJ1-1, with 7 nucleotides matching TRBD1. Input material: peripheral blood. Here the CDR3 DNA reads TGTGCCAGCAGTTCTGACAGGGCTACTGAAGCTTTCTTT. Protein sequence: CASSSDRATEAFF.